This entry lists 19 T cell receptor beta chains sequenced from one sample in a study of blood T cells in healthy people across ages (dated by TCRdb to 2013 to 2016). Receptors were amplified or captured by 5' RACE. Sequencing took place on an Illumina HiSeq 2500. The second PCR ran for about 7 to 11 cycles and used a J-beta primer mix along with a sample-barcoded 5' primer. Using fastp at Q25 and MiXCR, TCRdb reprocessed the public reads and kept productive beta chains. Records with the same CDR3 protein are collapsed into one entry carrying the most frequent genes and DNA. Present in this sample are 650,000 to 800,000 distinct CDR3 sequences, under 45% of which were seen just once. The ten most abundant clones make up about a fifth of the sample. The sequenced sample was blood. These receptors were collected from a man between 60 and 75 years old in good health.

CDR3 region: CSAPPGRSLPDLGEQFF. CDR3 bases: TGCAGTGCCCCCCCAGGGAGGAGCCTCCCCGACCTTGGGGAGCAGTTCTTC. V usage is TRBV20-1 and J usage is TRBJ2-1, with D maybe TRBD2 (6 bases). V was trimmed by 6 bases and J by 10 bases, leaving 31 bases between them. The CDR3 runs 17 residues. Germline CDR1 reads DFQATT; CDR2 reads SNEGSKA (reference sequence).

V and J are TRBV6-6 and TRBJ2-1, with D perhaps matching TRBD2 (6 bases). The ends were cut back, 5 bases at V and 6 bases at J, with 17 bases in the middle. Germline V gene data show CDR1 as MNHNY and CDR2 as SVGAGI (reference sequence). The CDR3 covers 15 residues. The CDR3 spells CASSRRDSGTNEQFF. The CDR3 coding sequence is TGTGCCAGCAGTCGCCGGGACTCAGGCACCAATGAGCAGTTCTTC.

The chain has TRBV2 and TRBJ2-2; 9 nucleotides line up with TRBD1. Germline V lookup: CDR1 SNHLY, CDR2 FYNNEI. V gave up 6 bases and J gave up 4 bases; unmatched junction bases: 3. This CDR3 is 14 amino acids long. This CDR3 reads CASRGQGPTGELFF. CDR3 nucleotides: TGTGCCAGCAGGGGACAGGGTCCCACCGGGGAGCTGTTTTTT.

The genes are TRBV7-2 and TRBJ2-3, with D possibly TRBD1 on 6 matching bases. This CDR3 is built from 16 residues. Germline-derived CDR1 and CDR2 are SGHTA and FQGNSA. Trimming removed 5 bases at V and 0 bases at J, with 15 bases between. CDR3 bases: TGTGCCAGCAGCCCCCCAAACAGGGCTAGCACAGATACGCAGTATTTT. It codes for CASSPPNRASTDTQYF.

CDR3 amino acids: CASSLHHSPLHF. The CDR3 region has the DNA TGTGCCAGCAGCTTACACCATTCACCCCTCCACTTT. This sequence joins TRBV7-9 and TRBJ1-6; D unresolved. Trimming removed 2 bases at V and 8 bases at J, with 4 bases between. The germline V gene has CDR1 SEHNR and CDR2 FQNEAQ (reference sequence). The CDR3 consists of 12 residues.

The chain employs TRBV6-1 and TRBJ2-3; TRBD2 might be the D (6 bases). The CDR3 has 16 residues. Trimming removed 2 bases at V and 0 bases at J, with 12 bases between. Germline V gene data show CDR1 as MNHNS and CDR2 as SASEGT. The CDR3 sequence: CASSERAGGSTDTQYF. CDR3 nucleotides: TGTGCCAGCAGTGAACGAGCGGGTGGGAGCACAGATACGCAGTATTTT.

The chain joins TRBV6-6 to TRBJ2-3; TRBD2 agrees at 8 bases. This CDR3 contains 12 residues. Germline values: CDR1 MNHNY, CDR2 SVGAGI (reference sequence). CDR3 in amino acids: CASGGQTDTQYF. The CDR3 DNA follows: TGTGCGAGCGGGGGCCAGACAGATACGCAGTATTTT.

As to this clonotype: This may be a read error, as it is one base from a much larger clone. The chain has TRBV6-5 and TRBJ2-7, with TRBD1 identical over 7 bases. Germline-derived CDR1 and CDR2 are MNHEY and SVGAGI. The length of the CDR3 is 12 residues. The CDR3 protein is CAGRDSAYEQYF. The CDR3, as DNA: TGTGCCGGCAGGGACAGTGCCTACGAGCAGTACTTC.

This chain joins TRBV6-1 and TRBJ2-5; the match to TRBD2 covers 10 bases. Germline V gene data show CDR1 as MNHNS and CDR2 as SASEGT. V gave up 3 bases and J gave up 4 bases; unmatched junction bases: 11. The CDR3 extends over 17 amino acids. Here the CDR3 reads CASSETSGGAVLETQYF. The CDR3 DNA sequence: TGTGCCAGCAGTGAGACCAGCGGGGGGGCCGTCCTAGAGACCCAGTACTTC.

The V gene is TRBV7-6, the J gene TRBJ2-7; the D gene is possibly TRBD1 (6 bases). This CDR3 has 15 residues. With 3 bases removed from V and 6 bases from J, the gap between germline ends came to 18 bases. Germline CDR1 SGHVS, CDR2 FNYEAQ. As DNA, the CDR3 is TGTGCCAGCAGCTTTATCATGGACAGTAATTCCGAGCAGTACTTC. Residues: CASSFIMDSNSEQYF.

V and J are TRBV14 and TRBJ2-1; 9 positions match TRBD2. With V trimmed by 3 bases and J by 5 bases, 8 bases remained unmatched. CDR3 size: 16 residues. In germline, CDR1 is SGHDN, CDR2 FVKESK. CDR3 sequence (DNA): TGTGCCAGCAGCCAGGGACCGGGACTAGCAAACAATGAGCAGTTCTTC. Translating gives CASSQGPGLANNEQFF.

This clonotype was detected many times. The chain couples TRBV6-6 to TRBJ2-1; no firm D call. This CDR3 has 14 residues. Trimming removed 0 bases from V and 7 bases from J, with 10 bases in between. Germline values: CDR1 MNHNY, CDR2 SVGAGI (reference sequence). The CDR3 loop reads CASSYSRVYNEQFF. CDR3 DNA sequence: TGTGCCAGCAGTTACTCCCGGGTCTATAATGAGCAGTTCTTC.

The CDR3 loop reads CASSKDSSQYEQYF. The DNA for the CDR3 is TGTGCCAGCAGCAAGGACAGTTCTCAATACGAGCAGTACTTC. J is TRBJ2-7 and V is TRBV7-9, with D perhaps TRBD1 (6 bases). CDR1 SEHNR and CDR2 FQNEAQ come from the germline V gene (reference sequence). CDR3 size: 14 residues. The V and J ends lost 5 bases and 4 bases respectively, with 15 bases between them. Together with reference TRBV7-9 and TRBJ2-7, the CDR3 gives the full variable domain: DTGVSQNPRHKITKRGQNVTFRCDPISEHNRLYWYRQTLGQGPEFLTYFQNEAQLEKSRLLSDRFSAERPKGSFSTLEIQRTEQGDSAMYLCASSKDSSQYEQYFGPGTRLTVT.

This clonotype was observed a few times. The J gene is TRBJ2-1, the V gene TRBV4-3, with 9 bases lining up with TRBD2. The trim removed 0 bases at V and 4 bases at J, leaving 13 bases unmatched. The CDR3 sequence is 19 residues long. Germline V gene lookup returns CDR1 LGHNA and CDR2 YSLEER. CDR3 DNA: TGCGCCAGCAGCCAAGATTGGGCGGGGGGGCCCCGTTATTACAATGAGCAGTTCTTC. Its protein is CASSQDWAGGPRYYNEQFF.

The chain employs TRBV7-2 and TRBJ1-2, with D perhaps TRBD1 (6 bases). Looked up from germline, CDR1 is SGHTA and CDR2 is FQGNSA. The CDR3 runs 15 residues. Trimming took 6 bases from V and 7 from J, leaving 21 bases between them. This CDR3 reads CASSYAGTRKCGYTF. The DNA for the CDR3 is TGTGCCAGCAGTTATGCGGGGACACGAAAGTGTGGCTACACCTTC. The full variable domain, rest sourced from reference TRBV7-2 and TRBJ1-2, is GAGVSQSPSNKVTEKGKDVELRCDPISGHTALYWYRQSLGQGLEFLIYFQGNSAPDKSGLPSDRFSAERTGGSVSTLTIQRTQQEDSAVYLCASSYAGTRKCGYTFGSGTRLTVV.

The chain combines TRBV6-5 with TRBJ1-2; D is ambiguous. The germline gives CDR1 MNHEY, CDR2 SVGAGI. The V and J ends lost 5 bases and 3 bases respectively, with 10 bases between them. The CDR3 loop spans 13 amino acids. The CDR3 sequence is CASSNGGYYGYTF. CDR3 bases: TGTGCCAGCAGTAACGGCGGATACTATGGCTACACCTTC.

This clonotype was counted a few times. This sequence joins TRBV14 and TRBJ2-3; D may be TRBD2 (6 bases). The CDR3 is 15 residues long. Per germline, CDR1 SGHDN and CDR2 FVKESK. Trimming took off 1 base at V and 5 bases at J, with 13 bases between the two ends. The CDR3 region is CASSQGLRGLDTQYF. CDR3 in DNA: TGTGCCAGCAGCCAAGGTTTGCGGGGTCTAGATACGCAGTATTTT.

There are a few counts of this clonotype. This chain links TRBV6-1 with TRBJ2-3; 7 positions match TRBD2. CDR3 length: 17 residues. Germline CDR1 MNHNS, CDR2 SASEGT. The V segment lost 5 bases and the J segment 1 base; nucleotides outside the gene matches: 12. The CDR3, as DNA: TGTGCCAGCAGTAGGGCCCCCGCGGGGGAGGGCACAGATACGCAGTATTTT. Protein sequence: CASSRAPAGEGTDTQYF.

CDR3 loop: CASSRDRVHLASSYNSPLHF. CDR3 bases: TGTGCCAGCAGCCGGGACAGGGTACATTTGGCTAGTTCCTATAATTCACCCCTCCACTTT. J is TRBJ1-6 and V is TRBV28; TRBD1 matches at 9 bases. The germline CDR1 and CDR2 sequences are MDHEN and SYDVKM. The CDR3 totals 20 residues. V was pared by 6 bases and J by 1 base, with 16 bases of the junction left unmatched. The whole variable domain, filled in from reference TRBV28 and TRBJ1-6, reads DVKVTQSSRYLVKRTGEKVFLECVQDMDHENMFWYRQDPGLGLRLIYFSYDVKMKEKGDIPEGYSVSREKKERFSLILESASTNQTSMYLCASSRDRVHLASSYNSPLHFGNGTRLTVT.